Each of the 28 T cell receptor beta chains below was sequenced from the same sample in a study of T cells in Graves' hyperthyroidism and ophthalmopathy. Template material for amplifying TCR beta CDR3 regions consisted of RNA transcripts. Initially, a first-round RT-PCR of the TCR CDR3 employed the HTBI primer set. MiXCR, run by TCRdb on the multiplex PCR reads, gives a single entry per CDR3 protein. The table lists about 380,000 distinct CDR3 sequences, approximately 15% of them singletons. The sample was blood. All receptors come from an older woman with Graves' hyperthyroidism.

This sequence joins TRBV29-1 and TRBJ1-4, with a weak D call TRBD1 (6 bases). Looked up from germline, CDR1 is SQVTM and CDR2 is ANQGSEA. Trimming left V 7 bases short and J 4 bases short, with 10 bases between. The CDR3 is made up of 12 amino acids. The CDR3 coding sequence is TGCAGCGGTGGACAGAATAATGAAAAACTGTTTTTT. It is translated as CSGGQNNEKLFF.

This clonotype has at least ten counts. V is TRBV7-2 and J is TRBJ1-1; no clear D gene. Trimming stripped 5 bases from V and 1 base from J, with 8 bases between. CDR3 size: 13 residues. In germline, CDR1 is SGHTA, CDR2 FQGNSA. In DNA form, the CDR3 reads TGTGCCAGCAGCCCCCCGACGAACACTGAAGCTTTCTTT. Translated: CASSPPTNTEAFF.

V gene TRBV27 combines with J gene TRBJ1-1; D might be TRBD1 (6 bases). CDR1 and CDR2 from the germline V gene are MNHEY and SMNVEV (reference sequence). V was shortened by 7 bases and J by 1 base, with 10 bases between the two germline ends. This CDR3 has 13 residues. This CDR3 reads CASTTTGNTEAFF. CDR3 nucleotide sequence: TGTGCCAGCACTACGACAGGGAACACTGAAGCTTTCTTT.

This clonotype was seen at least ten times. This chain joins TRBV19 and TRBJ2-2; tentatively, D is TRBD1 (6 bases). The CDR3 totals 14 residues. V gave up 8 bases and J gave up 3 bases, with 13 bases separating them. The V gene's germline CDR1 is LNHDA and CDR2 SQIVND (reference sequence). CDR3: CASGRDTYTGELFF. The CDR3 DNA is TGTGCCAGTGGCCGGGACACTTACACCGGGGAGCTGTTTTTT. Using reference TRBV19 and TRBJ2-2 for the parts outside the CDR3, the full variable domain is DGGITQSPKYLFRKEGQNVTLSCEQNLNHDAMYWYRQDPGQGLRLIYYSQIVNDFQKGDIAEGYSVSREKKESFPLTVTSAQKNPTAFYLCASGRDTYTGELFFGEGSRLTVL.

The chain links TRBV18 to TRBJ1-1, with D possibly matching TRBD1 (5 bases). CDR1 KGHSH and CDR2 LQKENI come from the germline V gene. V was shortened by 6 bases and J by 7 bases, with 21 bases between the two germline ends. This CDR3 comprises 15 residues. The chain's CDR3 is CASSFNGRGVGEAFF. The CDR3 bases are TGTGCCAGCTCGTTCAACGGACGGGGGGTTGGTGAAGCTTTCTTT.

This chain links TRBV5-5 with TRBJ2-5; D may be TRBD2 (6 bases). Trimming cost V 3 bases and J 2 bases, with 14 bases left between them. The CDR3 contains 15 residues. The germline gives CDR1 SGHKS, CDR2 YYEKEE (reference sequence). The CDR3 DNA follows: TGTGCCAGCAGCTCTGGACTAACGGTACAAGAGACCCAGTACTTC. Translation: CASSSGLTVQETQYF.

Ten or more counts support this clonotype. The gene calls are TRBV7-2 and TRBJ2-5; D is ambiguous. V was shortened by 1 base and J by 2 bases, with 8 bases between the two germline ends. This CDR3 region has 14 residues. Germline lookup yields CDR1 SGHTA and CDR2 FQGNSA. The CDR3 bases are TGTGCCAGCAGCTTAGATGACTGGCAAGAGACCCAGTACTTC. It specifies CASSLDDWQETQYF.

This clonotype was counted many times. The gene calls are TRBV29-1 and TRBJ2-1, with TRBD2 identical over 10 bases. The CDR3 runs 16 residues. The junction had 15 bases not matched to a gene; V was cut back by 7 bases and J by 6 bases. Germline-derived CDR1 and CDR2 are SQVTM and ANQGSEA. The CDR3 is CSARGPSGSAGNEQFF. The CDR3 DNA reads TGCAGCGCGCGGGGGCCTAGCGGGAGCGCTGGCAATGAGCAGTTCTTC.

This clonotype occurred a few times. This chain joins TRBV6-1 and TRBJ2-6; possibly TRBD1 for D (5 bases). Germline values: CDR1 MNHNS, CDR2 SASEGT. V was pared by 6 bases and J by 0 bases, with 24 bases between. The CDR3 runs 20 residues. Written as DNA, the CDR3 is TGTGCCAGCAGGCCACCAATTCCAGGGCCTCCTCGCTCTGGGGCCAACGTCCTGACTTTC. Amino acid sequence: CASRPPIPGPPRSGANVLTF.

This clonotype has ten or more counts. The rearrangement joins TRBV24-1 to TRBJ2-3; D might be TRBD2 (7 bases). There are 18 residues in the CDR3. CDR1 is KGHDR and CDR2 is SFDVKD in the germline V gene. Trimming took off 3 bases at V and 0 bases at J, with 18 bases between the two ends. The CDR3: CATSDTRGGGGSTDTQYF. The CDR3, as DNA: TGTGCCACCAGTGATACAAGAGGAGGGGGGGGAAGCACAGATACGCAGTATTTT.

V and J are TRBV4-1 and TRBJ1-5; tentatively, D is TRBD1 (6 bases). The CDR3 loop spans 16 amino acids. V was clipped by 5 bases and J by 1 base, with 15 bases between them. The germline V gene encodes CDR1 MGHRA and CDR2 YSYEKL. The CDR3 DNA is TGCGCCAGCAGCAAACTTCCAGGGGAAAGCAATCAGCCCCAGCATTTT. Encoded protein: CASSKLPGESNQPQHF.

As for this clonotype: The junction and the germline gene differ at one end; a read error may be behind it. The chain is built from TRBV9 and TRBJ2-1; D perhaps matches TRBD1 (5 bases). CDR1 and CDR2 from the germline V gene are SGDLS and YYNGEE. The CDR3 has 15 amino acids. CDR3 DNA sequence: TGTGCCAGCAGCGTAGTTAAGGGGCCGTCGGATGAGCAGCTCTTC. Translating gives CASSVVKGPSDEQLF.

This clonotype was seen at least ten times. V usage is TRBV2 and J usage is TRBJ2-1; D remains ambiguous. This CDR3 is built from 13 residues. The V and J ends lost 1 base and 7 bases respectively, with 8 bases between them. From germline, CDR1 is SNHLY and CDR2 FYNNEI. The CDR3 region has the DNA TGTGCCAGCAGTGAAGACCATCTAAATGAGCAGTTCTTC. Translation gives CASSEDHLNEQFF.

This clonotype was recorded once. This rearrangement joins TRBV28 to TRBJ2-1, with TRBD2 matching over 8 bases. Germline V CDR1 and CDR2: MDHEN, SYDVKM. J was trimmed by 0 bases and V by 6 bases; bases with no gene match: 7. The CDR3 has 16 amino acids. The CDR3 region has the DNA TGTGCCAGCAGCCGGCGGGGGGAGGTCTCCTACAATGAGCAGTTCTTC. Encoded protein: CASSRRGEVSYNEQFF. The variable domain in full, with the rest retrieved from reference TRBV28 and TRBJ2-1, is DVKVTQSSRYLVKRTGEKVFLECVQDMDHENMFWYRQDPGLGLRLIYFSYDVKMKEKGDIPEGYSVSREKKERFSLILESASTNQTSMYLCASSRRGEVSYNEQFFGPGTRLTVL.

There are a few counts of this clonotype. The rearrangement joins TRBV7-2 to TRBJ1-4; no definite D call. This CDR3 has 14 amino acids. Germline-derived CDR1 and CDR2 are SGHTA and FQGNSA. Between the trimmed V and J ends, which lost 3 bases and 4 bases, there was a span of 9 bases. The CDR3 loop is CASSFGRSNEKLFF. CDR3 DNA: TGTGCCAGCAGCTTCGGCAGGAGTAATGAAAAACTGTTTTTT.

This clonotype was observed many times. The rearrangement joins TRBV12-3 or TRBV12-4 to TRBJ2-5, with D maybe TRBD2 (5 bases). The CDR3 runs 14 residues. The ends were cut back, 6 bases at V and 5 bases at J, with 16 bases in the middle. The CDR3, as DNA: TGTGCCAGCAGCTCTACTAGGGCCGGGGAGACCCAGTACTTC. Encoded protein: CASSSTRAGETQYF.

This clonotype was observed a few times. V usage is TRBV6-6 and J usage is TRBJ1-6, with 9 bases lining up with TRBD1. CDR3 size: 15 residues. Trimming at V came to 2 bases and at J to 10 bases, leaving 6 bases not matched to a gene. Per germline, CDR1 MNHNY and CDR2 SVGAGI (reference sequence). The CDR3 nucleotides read TGTGCCAGCAGTTACCCGGGACAGGGTTTCTCACCCCTCCACTTT. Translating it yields CASSYPGQGFSPLHF.

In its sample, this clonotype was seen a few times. CDR3 in amino acids: CASSLFTGGASNYGYTF. Here the CDR3 DNA reads TGTGCCAGCAGCTTATTTACAGGGGGGGCTTCTAACTATGGCTACACCTTC. The rearrangement links TRBV7-9 to TRBJ1-2, with 8 bases fitting TRBD1. CDR3 length equals 17 residues. CDR1 and CDR2 (germline): SEHNR, FQNEAQ (reference sequence). J lost 0 bases, V lost 2 bases, and 8 bases had no gene match.

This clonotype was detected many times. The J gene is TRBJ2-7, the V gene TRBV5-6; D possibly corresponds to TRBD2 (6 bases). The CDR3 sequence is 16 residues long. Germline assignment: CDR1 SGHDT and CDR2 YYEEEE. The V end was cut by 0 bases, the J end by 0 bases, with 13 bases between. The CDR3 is CASSLAGGGRSYEQYF. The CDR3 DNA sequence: TGTGCCAGCAGCTTGGCCGGGGGAGGCCGCTCCTACGAGCAGTACTTC.

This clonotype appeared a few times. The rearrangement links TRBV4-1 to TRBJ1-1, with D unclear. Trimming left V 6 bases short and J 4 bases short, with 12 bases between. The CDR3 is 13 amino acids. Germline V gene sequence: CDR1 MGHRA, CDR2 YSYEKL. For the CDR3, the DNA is TGCGCCAGCAGTCTATTAAGGGTCACTGAAGCTTTCTTT. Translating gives CASSLLRVTEAFF.

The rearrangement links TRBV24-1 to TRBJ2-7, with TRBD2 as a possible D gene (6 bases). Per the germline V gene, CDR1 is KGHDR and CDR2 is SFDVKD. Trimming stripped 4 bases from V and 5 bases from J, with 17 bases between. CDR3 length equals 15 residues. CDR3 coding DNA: TGTGCCACCAGTGAATCGACTAGTTTTGGCCACGAGCAGTACTTC. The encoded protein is CATSESTSFGHEQYF.

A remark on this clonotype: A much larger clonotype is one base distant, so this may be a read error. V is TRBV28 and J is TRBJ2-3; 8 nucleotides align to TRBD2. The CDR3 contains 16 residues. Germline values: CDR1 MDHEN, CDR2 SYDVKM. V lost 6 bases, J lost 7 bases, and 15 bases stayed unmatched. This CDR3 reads CASSNGGLVGVNTQYF. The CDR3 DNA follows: TGTGCCAGCAGCAATGGGGGACTAGTGGGAGTAAATACGCAGTATTTT.

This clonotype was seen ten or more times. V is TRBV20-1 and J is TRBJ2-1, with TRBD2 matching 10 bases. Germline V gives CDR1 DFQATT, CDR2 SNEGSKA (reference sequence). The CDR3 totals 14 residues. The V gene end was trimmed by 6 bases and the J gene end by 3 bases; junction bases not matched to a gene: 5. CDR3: CSAKGTSVYNEQFF. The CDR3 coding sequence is TGCAGTGCCAAGGGGACTAGCGTCTACAATGAGCAGTTCTTC.

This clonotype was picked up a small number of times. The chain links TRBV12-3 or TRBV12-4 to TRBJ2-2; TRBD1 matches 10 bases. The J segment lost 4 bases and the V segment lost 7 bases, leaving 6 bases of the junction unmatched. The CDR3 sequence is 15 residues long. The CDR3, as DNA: TGTGCCAGCACTCCCGGGACAGGGGCCACCGGGGAGCTGTTTTTT. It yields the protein CASTPGTGATGELFF.

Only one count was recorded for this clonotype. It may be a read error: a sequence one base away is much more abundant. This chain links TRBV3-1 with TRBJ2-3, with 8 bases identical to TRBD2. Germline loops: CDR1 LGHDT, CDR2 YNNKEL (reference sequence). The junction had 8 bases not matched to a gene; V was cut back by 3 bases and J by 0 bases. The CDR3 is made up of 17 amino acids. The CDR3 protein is CASSQGNSGASTDTQYF. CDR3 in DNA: TGTGCCAGCAGCCAGGGGAATAGCGGGGCTAGCACAGATACGCAGTATTTT.

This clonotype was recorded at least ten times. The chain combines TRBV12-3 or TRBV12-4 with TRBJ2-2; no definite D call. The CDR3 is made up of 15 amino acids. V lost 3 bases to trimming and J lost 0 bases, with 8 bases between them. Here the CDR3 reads CASSLSSSNTGELFF. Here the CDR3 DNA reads TGTGCCAGCAGTTTGTCTTCCTCGAACACCGGGGAGCTGTTTTTT.

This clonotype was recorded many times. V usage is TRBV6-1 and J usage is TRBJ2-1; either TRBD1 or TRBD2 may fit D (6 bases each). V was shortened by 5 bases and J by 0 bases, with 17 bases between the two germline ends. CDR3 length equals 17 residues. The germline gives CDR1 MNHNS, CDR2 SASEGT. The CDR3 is CASSSPGGGGSYNEQFF. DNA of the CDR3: TGTGCCAGCAGTTCCCCTGGCGGAGGGGGCTCCTACAATGAGCAGTTCTTC.

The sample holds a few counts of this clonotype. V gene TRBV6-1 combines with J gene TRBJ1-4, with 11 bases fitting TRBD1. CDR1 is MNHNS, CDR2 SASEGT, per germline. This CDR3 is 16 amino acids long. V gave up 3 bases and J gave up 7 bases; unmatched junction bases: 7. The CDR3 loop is CASSERTGGRVEKLFF. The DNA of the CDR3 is TGTGCCAGCAGTGAGAGGACAGGGGGCCGAGTTGAAAAACTGTTTTTT.